This entry is about one T cell receptor beta chain. Its antigen is as yet unknown. Amplified TCR beta CDR3 regions derived from RNA transcripts. The HTBI primer set drove a first-round RT-PCR of the TCR CDR3. TCRdb processed the multiplex PCR reads anew with MiXCR; each CDR3 protein has one entry. The sample records tens of thousands of distinct CDR3 sequences, around half being singletons. These data originate in a study of T cells in Graves' hyperthyroidism and ophthalmopathy. Regarding the study as a whole: Most clonotypes that expanded in the thyroid above 0.001 also showed up in blood. Ophthalmopathy was model-predicted a median about six months pre-onset.

Before ophthalmopathy appeared, progressors gave blood at initial hyperthyroidism diagnosis. Trimming took off 4 bases at V and 4 bases at J, with 4 bases between the two ends. Per the germline V gene, CDR1 is SQVTM and CDR2 is ANQGSEA. The CDR3 has 11 amino acids. The source is a woman aged 45-59 years with Graves' hyperthyroidism that later progressed to Graves' ophthalmopathy. This sequence joins TRBV29-1 and TRBJ2-2; D uncertain. Sequenced: blood. CDR3 residues: CSVAFTGELFF. CDR3 coding DNA: TGCAGCGTTGCTTTCACCGGGGAGCTGTTTTTT.